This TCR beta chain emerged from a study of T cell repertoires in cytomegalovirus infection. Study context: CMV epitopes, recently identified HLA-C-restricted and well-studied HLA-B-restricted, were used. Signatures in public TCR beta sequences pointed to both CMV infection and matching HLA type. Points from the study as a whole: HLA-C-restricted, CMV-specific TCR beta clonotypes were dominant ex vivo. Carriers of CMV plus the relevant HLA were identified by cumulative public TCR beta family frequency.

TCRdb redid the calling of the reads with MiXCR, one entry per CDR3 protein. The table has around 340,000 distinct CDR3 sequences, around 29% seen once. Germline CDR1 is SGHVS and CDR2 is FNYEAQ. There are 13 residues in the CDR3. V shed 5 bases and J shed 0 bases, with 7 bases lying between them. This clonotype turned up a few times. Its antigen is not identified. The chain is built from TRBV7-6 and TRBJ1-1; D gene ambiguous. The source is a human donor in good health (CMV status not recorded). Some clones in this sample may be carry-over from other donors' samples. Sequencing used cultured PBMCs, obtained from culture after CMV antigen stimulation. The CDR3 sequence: CASSRKLNTEAFF. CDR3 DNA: TGTGCCAGCAGCAGAAAGCTGAACACTGAAGCTTTCTTT.